Reported below is one TCR beta chain. This record comes from a study of blood T cell repertoires in COVID-19. Clones were read by immunoSEQ multiplex PCR, and TCRdb kept only the in-frame ones, dropping some. The sample has about 80,000 clones; over 75% are singletons. The CDR3 contains 13 residues. The germline CDR1 and CDR2 sequences are KGHDR and SFDVKD. Losses at the gene ends were 2 bases for V and 11 bases for J; bases not matched to a gene: 4. The specimen was peripheral blood. The TCR originated in a man aged 70 or older with acute or convalescent COVID-19. This chain uses TRBV24-1 with TRBJ1-4; the match to TRBD1 covers 7 bases. CDR3 protein: CATSDYKDRKLFF. CDR3 sequence (DNA): TGTGCCACCAGTGATTACAAGGACAGGAAACTGTTTTTT.